The clone carrying this T cell receptor beta chain was picked up one time. The source of the sample is a study of blood T cell repertoires in COVID-19. Study overall: Acute and convalescent COVID-19 samples came from the United States, Italy and Spain. The cDNA or gDNA used as material had been derived from T cells, B-cell-depleted T cells, or PBMCs.

As processed by the authors: Amplification with reference gene primers provided the estimates of nucleated cell counts. Only in-frame clones appear in the TCRdb table, and some are missing; sequencing was by immunoSEQ multiplex PCR. V, J and clone size are those of that table, while D and trimming were read from the DNA. The table records 200,000 to 300,000 clones, roughly 85% of them present only once. The CDR3 runs to 15 residues. The germline CDR1 and CDR2 sequences are LNHDA and SQIVND (reference sequence). Trimming cost V 4 bases and J 5 bases, with 17 bases left between them. Sequenced material: peripheral blood. This sequence originates from a man aged 18-30 years with active or convalescent COVID-19. The chain recombines TRBV19 with TRBJ1-2; D gene uncertain. CDR3 loop: CASSTQALPGYGYTF. The CDR3 DNA follows: TGTGCCAGTAGTACCCAGGCCTTGCCGGGGTATGGCTACACCTTC.